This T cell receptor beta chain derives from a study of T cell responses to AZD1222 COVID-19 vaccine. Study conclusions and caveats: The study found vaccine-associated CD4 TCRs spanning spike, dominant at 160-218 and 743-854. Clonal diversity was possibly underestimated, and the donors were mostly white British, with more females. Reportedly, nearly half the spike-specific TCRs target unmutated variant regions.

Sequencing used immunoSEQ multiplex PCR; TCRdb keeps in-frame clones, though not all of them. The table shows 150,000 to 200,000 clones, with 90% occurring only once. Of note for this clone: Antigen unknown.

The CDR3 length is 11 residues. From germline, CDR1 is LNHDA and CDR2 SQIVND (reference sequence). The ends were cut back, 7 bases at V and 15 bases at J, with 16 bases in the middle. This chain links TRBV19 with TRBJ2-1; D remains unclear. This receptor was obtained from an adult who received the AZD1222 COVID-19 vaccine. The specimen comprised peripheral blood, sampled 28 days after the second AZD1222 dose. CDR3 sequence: CASKFDSLWFF. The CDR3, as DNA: TGTGCCAGTAAATTTGACTCCCTCTGGTTCTTC.